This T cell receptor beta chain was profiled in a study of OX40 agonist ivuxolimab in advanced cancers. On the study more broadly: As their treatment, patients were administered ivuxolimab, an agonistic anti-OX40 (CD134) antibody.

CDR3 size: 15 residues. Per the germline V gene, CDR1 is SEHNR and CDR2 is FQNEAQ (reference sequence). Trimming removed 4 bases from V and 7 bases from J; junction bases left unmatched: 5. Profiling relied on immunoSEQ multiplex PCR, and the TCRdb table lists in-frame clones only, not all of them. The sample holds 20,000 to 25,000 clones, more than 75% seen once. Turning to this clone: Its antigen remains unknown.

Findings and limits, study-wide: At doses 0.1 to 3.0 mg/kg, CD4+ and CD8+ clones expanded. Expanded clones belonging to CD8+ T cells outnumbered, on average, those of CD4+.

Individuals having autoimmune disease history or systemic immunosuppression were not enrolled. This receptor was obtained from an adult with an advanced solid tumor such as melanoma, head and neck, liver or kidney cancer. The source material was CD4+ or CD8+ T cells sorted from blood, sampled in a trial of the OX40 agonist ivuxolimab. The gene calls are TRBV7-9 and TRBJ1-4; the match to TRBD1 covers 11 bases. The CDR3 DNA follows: TGTGCCAGCAGCTCGGGACAGGGGGAAGTTGAAAAACTGTTTTTT. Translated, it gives CASSSGQGEVEKLFF.